This is a list of T cell receptor beta chains from one sample in a study of graft-versus-host responses after intestinal transplantation. Libraries were prepared by immunoSEQ multiplex PCR; TCRdb keeps only in-frame clonotypes and omits some of them. The top ten clones hold 16% of a sample with about 97,000 clones, more than 80% of them seen once. This specimen consisted of PBMCs, obtained approximately 470 days after intestinal transplant. These receptors were collected from a human patient who received an intestinal transplant, so some T cells may come from the graft donor. The CDR3 runs from the conserved cysteine through the conserved F or W. The order of the fields is clone size, J gene, D gene, V gene, CDR3 DNA, CDR3 protein. The D gene is left open where the match is weak. Size is omitted from some rows. Given values are once, few, many or a class for expanded clones.

>.|TRBJ2-7|.|TRBV14
TGTGCCAGCAGCCAAGAGGGTCCCTTATACGGCGAGCAGTACTTC
CASSQEGPLYGEQYF
>.|TRBJ2-4|.|TRBV9
TGTGCCAGCAGCGTAGGGTCCGGGGTAGACATTCAGTACTTC
CASSVGSGVDIQYF
>.|TRBJ2-5|.|TRBV7-9
TGTGCCAGCAGCTTATCACTCCAAGAGACCCAGTACTTC
CASSLSLQETQYF
>.|TRBJ2-7|TRBD1|TRBV7-2
TGTGCCAGCAGCCTGGGACAGGGGACGTACGAGCAGTACTTC
CASSLGQGTYEQYF
>.|TRBJ1-5|.|TRBV5-6
TGTGCCAGCAGCCCGGGCGTCCAAAGCAATCAGCCCCGGCATTTT
CASSPGVQSNQPRHF
>few|TRBJ1-6|.|TRBV6-4
TGTGCCAGCAGTGACTCACAGGGTGGTAATTCACCCCTCCACTTT
CASSDSQGGNSPLHF
>.|TRBJ1-6|TRBD1|TRBV7-9
TGTGCCAGCAGCCCCCGGGACAGGGGGAATTCACCCCTCCACTTT
CASSPRDRGNSPLHF
>once|TRBJ2-7|.|TRBV5-1
TGCGCCAGCAGCTTGTTCAAACAGGCAGACGAGCAGTACTTC
CASSLFKQADEQYF
>.|TRBJ2-1|TRBD2|TRBV2
TGTGCCAGCAGTATTCCCGATCGCGTGGGGGGAGGGAACAATGAGCAGTTCTTC
CASSIPDRVGGGNNEQFF
>.|TRBJ2-2|.|TRBV2
TGTGCCAGCAAGGGGGGGACCAACACCGGGGAGCTGTTTTTT
CASKGGTNTGELFF
>.|TRBJ1-2|TRBD1|TRBV5-8
TGTGCCAGCAGCTTGGTGGTGTGGTCAGGGGGCACCTATGGCTACACCTTC
CASSLVVWSGGTYGYTF